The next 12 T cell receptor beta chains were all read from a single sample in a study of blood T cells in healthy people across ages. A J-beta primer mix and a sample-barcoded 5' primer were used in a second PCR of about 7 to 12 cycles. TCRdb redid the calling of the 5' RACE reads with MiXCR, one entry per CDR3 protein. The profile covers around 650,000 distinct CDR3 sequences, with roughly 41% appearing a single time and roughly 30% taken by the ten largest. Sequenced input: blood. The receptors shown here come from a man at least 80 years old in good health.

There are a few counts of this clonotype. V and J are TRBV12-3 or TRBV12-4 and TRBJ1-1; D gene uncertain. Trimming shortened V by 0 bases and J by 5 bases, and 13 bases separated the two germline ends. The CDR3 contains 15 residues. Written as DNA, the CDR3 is TGTGCCAGCAGTTTAGCTTTTGGTCAGAGGACTGAAGCTTTCTTT. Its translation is CASSLAFGQRTEAFF.

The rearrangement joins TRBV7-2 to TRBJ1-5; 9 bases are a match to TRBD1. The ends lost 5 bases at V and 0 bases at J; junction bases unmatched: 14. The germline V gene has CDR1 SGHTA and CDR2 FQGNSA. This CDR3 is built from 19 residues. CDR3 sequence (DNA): TGTGCCAGCAGCGCGTCGCCTCCGGGACAGGGTTATAGCAATCAGCCCCAGCATTTT. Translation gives CASSASPPGQGYSNQPQHF.

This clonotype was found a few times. The chain's CDR3 is CSVEEGASGVVDTQYF. In DNA form, the CDR3 reads TGCAGCGTTGAAGAAGGGGCTAGCGGGGTGGTAGATACGCAGTATTTT. The chain is built from TRBV29-1 and TRBJ2-3; TRBD2 agrees at 9 bases. Trimming removed 0 bases from V and 5 bases from J; junction bases left unmatched: 9. Germline V lookup: CDR1 SQVTM, CDR2 ANQGSEA. This CDR3 region has 16 residues.

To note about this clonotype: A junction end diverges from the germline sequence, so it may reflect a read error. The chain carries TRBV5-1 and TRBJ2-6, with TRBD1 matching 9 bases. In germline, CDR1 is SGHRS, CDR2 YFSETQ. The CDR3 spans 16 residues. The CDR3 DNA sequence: TGCGCCAGCAGCCTAGGGACAGGGTCTGGGGCCAACGTCCCGACTTTC. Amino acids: CASSLGTGSGANVPTF.

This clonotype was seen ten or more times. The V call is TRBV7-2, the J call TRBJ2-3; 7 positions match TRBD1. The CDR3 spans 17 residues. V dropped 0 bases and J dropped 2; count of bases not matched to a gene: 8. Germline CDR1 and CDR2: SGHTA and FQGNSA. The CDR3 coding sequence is TGTGCCAGCAGCTTAGCGCGGGCAGGGGGAGTCACAGATACGCAGTATTTT. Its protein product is CASSLARAGGVTDTQYF. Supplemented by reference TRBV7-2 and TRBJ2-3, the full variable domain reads GAGVSQSPSNKVTEKGKDVELRCDPISGHTALYWYRQSLGQGLEFLIYFQGNSAPDKSGLPSDRFSAERTGGSVSTLTIQRTQQEDSAVYLCASSLARAGGVTDTQYFGPGTRLTVL.

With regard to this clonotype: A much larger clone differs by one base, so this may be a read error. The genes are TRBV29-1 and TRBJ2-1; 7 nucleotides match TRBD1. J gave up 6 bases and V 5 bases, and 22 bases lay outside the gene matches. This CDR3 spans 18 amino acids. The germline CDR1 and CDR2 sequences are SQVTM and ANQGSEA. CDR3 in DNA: TGCAGCGTTTTGACCTTTTCGTCATGGGACAGTGATGGCAATGAGCAGTTCTTC. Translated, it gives CSVLTFSSWDSDGNEQFF.

As DNA, the CDR3 is TGCAGTGCTCAGGTCAGGCGCACAGATACGCAGTATTTT. Translated: CSAQVRRTDTQYF. The chain links TRBV20-1 to TRBJ2-3; no reliable D call. The CDR3 totals 13 residues. Germline loops: CDR1 DFQATT, CDR2 SNEGSKA (reference sequence). The germline V and J ends were trimmed by 5 bases and 1 base, with 10 bases remaining between them.

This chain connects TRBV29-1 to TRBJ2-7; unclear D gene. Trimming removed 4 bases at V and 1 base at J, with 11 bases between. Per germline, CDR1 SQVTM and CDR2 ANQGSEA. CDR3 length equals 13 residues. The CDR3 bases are TGCAGCGTTGGTCCGGGCCGATCCTACGAGCAGTACTTC. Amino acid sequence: CSVGPGRSYEQYF.

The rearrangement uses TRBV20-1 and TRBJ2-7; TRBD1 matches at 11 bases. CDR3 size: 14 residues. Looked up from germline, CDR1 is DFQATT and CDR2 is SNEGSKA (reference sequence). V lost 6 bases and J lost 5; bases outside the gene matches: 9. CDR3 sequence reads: CSAIRTGGKNEQYF. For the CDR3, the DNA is TGCAGTGCCATCCGGACAGGGGGCAAAAACGAGCAGTACTTC.

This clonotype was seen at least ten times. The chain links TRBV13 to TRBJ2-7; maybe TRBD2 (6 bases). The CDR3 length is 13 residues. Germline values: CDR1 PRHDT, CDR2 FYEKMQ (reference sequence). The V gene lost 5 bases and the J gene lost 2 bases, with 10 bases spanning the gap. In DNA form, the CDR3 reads TGTGCCAGCAGCGAAAGGACTACCTACGAGCAGTACTTC. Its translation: CASSERTTYEQYF.

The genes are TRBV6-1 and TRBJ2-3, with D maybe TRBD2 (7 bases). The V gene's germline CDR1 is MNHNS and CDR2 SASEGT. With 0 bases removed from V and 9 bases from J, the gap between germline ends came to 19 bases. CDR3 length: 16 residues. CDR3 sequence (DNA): TGTGCCAGCAGTGAAGCTATCGGGGGGACACAAGACACGCAGTATTTT. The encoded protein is CASSEAIGGTQDTQYF.

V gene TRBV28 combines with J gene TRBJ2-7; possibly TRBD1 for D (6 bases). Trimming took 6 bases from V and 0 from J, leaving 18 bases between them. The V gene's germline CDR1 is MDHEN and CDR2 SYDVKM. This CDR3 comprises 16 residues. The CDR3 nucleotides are TGTGCCAGCAGCCCCACGAACAGGGCCGACTCCTACGAGCAGTACTTC. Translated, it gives CASSPTNRADSYEQYF.